This T cell receptor beta chain was sequenced during a study of blood T cell repertoires in COVID-19. Study summary: Collection of acute and convalescent COVID-19 samples took place in the United States, Italy and Spain. Nucleic acid was either cDNA or gDNA, and it came from T cells, B-cell-depleted T cells, or PBMCs.

This CDR3 comprises 16 residues. V was clipped by 4 bases and J by 0 bases, with 13 bases between them. Germline V gene sequence: CDR1 SNHLY, CDR2 FYNNEI. This clone was seen only once. Under the authors' procedure: Estimation of nucleated cell counts was performed using reference gene primer amplification. Profiling relied on immunoSEQ multiplex PCR, and the TCRdb table lists in-frame clones only, not all of them. The V and J calls and clone size were taken over from that table, and D and trimming were inferred from the DNA. This sample has just over 90,000 clones, with 80% found just once. The J gene is TRBJ2-1, the V gene TRBV2; the D is unclear. The source material was peripheral blood. This clonotype was sampled from a human donor in a cohort sampled during active COVID-19. CDR3 in DNA: TGTGCCAGCAGTGGAACCTTCTTCAGCTCCTACAATGAGCAGTTCTTC. Its translation is CASSGTFFSSYNEQFF.